Listed below are T cell receptor beta chains from one sample, sequenced in a study of blood T cell repertoires in COVID-19. Generated by immunoSEQ multiplex PCR, the TCRdb table keeps only in-frame clones and is missing some. The profile shows roughly 260,000 clones, approximately 90% of them singletons. Sequencing input: peripheral blood. These receptors were obtained from a man between 60 and 70 years old who had recovered from COVID-19. Each CDR3 is given with its conserved first and last residue. A D gene is named only where the DNA matches it firmly. The size field is filled for only some rows; it gives once, few, many or a size class.

j_call clone_size v_call d_call cdr3_nt cdr3_aa
TRBJ2-3 once TRBV9 NA TGTGCCAGCAGCTCGCGACTGGGCACAGATACGCAGTATTTT CASSSRLGTDTQYF
TRBJ2-5 once TRBV18 TRBD1 TGTGCCAGCTCATTTGGGACAGGGAGAGAGACCCAGTACTTC CASSFGTGRETQYF
TRBJ2-1 NA TRBV29-1 TRBD1 TGCAGCATACGGACCGGGACAGTGACCTACAATGAGCAGTTCTTC CSIRTGTVTYNEQFF
TRBJ2-3 NA TRBV13 TRBD2 TGTGCCAGCAGCCTAGCCTCCGGGACTAGCGGGGGGGCCCACGGCACAGATACGCAGTATTTT CASSLASGTSGGAHGTDTQYF
TRBJ1-6 NA TRBV15 TRBD1 TGTGCCACCAGCAGAGGGGCCCAGGGGGTTTATTCACCCCTCCACTTT CATSRGAQGVYSPLHF
TRBJ2-7 NA TRBV9 TRBD2 TGTGCCAGCAGCGGACTAGCGGGGGGGCGAAGCGAGCAGTACTTC CASSGLAGGRSEQYF
TRBJ2-5 once TRBV6-5 NA TGTGCCAGCAGCCGCGCTAGGTACCAAGAGACCCAGTACTTC CASSRARYQETQYF
TRBJ1-5 NA TRBV18 TRBD1 TGTGCCAGCTCACCCGGGACAGGGGTCTCCAATCAGCCCCAGCATTTT CASSPGTGVSNQPQHF
TRBJ1-2 NA TRBV7-9 TRBD1 TGTGCCAGCAGCTTAGATGGGACAGCTAACTATGGCTACACCTTC CASSLDGTANYGYTF
TRBJ2-5 NA TRBV19 TRBD1 TGTGCCAGCTCGAAGGGACAGCTGCAAGAGACCCAGTACTTC CASSKGQLQETQYF
TRBJ1-2 once TRBV11-3 NA TGTGCCAGCAGCCTAGTTTCGGACAGTTGGTACTATGGCTACACCTTC CASSLVSDSWYYGYTF
TRBJ1-6 NA TRBV5-4 NA TGTGCCAGCAGCTCCGCCGACATAACTAATTCACCCCTCCACTTT CASSSADITNSPLHF
TRBJ1-1 NA TRBV9 NA TGTGCCAGCAGCGTAAGGGTTGGGGGCCAGAACACTGAAGCTTTCTTT CASSVRVGGQNTEAFF
TRBJ2-2 once TRBV6-5 NA TGTGCCAGCAGTTACGGGGCCACTATCACCGGGGAGCTGTTTTTT CASSYGATITGELFF
TRBJ1-4 NA TRBV4-1 NA TGCGCCAGCAGCCAAGTTGCGGGGACGAATGAAAAACTGTTTTTT CASSQVAGTNEKLFF
TRBJ2-2 NA TRBV6-4 NA TGTGCCAGCAGTGTGGTCGGCGGGGAGCTGTTTTTT CASSVVGGELFF